The 31 T cell receptor beta chains below come from one sample, sequenced in a study of T cell repertoires in cytomegalovirus infection. Their specific antigens are unknown. Using its own MiXCR run on the reads, TCRdb lists one record per CDR3 protein. Among a few hundred thousand distinct CDR3 sequences listed, 40% were seen once. The sequencing here drew on cultured PBMCs, taken from culture after CMV antigen stimulation. These receptors were taken from a human donor in good health (CMV status not recorded). Some clones in this sample may be carry-over from other donors' samples.

The sample holds a few counts of this clonotype. V gene TRBV2 combines with J gene TRBJ2-2; D is ambiguous. The germline V gene has CDR1 SNHLY and CDR2 FYNNEI. The CDR3 covers 13 residues. V lost 3 bases and J 8 bases, leaving 10 bases between the germline ends. The CDR3 is CASSDIDMGELFF. The CDR3 DNA sequence: TGTGCCAGCAGTGACATCGACATGGGGGAGCTGTTTTTT.

This chain joins TRBV7-9 and TRBJ2-1; 12 nucleotides line up with TRBD2. Germline V gene sequence: CDR1 SEHNR, CDR2 FQNEAQ (reference sequence). Trimming removed 5 bases from V and 6 bases from J; junction bases left unmatched: 5. This CDR3 region has 15 residues. In nucleotides, the CDR3 is TGTGCCAGCAGCCCTACTAGCGGGAGGACCAATGAGCAGTTCTTC. Translation: CASSPTSGRTNEQFF.

A word on this clonotype: It may be a read error: a sequence one base away is much more abundant. The chain is built from TRBV2 and TRBJ2-7; D gene unclear. CDR1 and CDR2 (germline): SNHLY, FYNNEI. CDR3 length equals 11 residues. V was trimmed by 4 bases and J by 4 bases, leaving 5 bases between them. The CDR3 reads CASSGEYEQYF. CDR3 bases: TGTGCCAGCAGTGGGGAATACGAGCAGTACTTC. Supplemented by reference TRBV2 and TRBJ2-7, the full variable domain reads EPEVTQTPSHQVTQMGQEVILRCVPISNHLYFYWYRQILGQKVEFLVSFYNNEISEKSEIFDDQFSVERPDGSNFTLKIRSTKLEDSAMYFCASSGEYEQYFGPGTRLTVT.

The V gene is TRBV7-6, the J gene TRBJ2-5; D may match TRBD1 or TRBD2 (5 bases each). The CDR3 covers 14 residues. V was shortened by 5 bases and J by 8 bases, with 18 bases between the two germline ends. Per the germline V gene, CDR1 is SGHVS and CDR2 is FNYEAQ. Written as DNA, the CDR3 is TGTGCCAGCAGCCCCCGGATCTCGGGACGTACCCAGTACTTC. Translated: CASSPRISGRTQYF.

This clonotype was seen a few times. The chain employs TRBV7-2 and TRBJ1-6; D gene uncertain. CDR3 length: 15 amino acids. The V end was cut by 5 bases, the J end by 3 bases, with 11 bases between. Germline V gene data show CDR1 as SGHTA and CDR2 as FQGNSA. CDR3: CASSPQRDYNSPLHF. The CDR3, as DNA: TGTGCCAGCAGCCCCCAGCGTGACTATAATTCACCCCTCCACTTT.

The chain couples TRBV7-2 to TRBJ2-3; D is possibly TRBD1 (7 bases). Germline-derived CDR1 and CDR2 are SGHTA and FQGNSA. Trimming cost V 4 bases and J 2 bases, with 16 bases left between them. The CDR3 has 16 amino acids. The CDR3 bases are TGTGCCAGCAGCTATCTCGCGGGGACAGTCACAGATACGCAGTATTTT. It is translated as CASSYLAGTVTDTQYF. The whole variable domain, filled in from reference TRBV7-2 and TRBJ2-3, reads GAGVSQSPSNKVTEKGKDVELRCDPISGHTALYWYRQSLGQGLEFLIYFQGNSAPDKSGLPSDRFSAERTGGSVSTLTIQRTQQEDSAVYLCASSYLAGTVTDTQYFGPGTRLTVL.

V and J are TRBV15 and TRBJ2-1; D not resolved. Deletions cut 0 bases from V and 6 bases from J, with 12 bases between. This CDR3 has 15 residues. Germline V lookup: CDR1 LNHNV, CDR2 YYDKDF (reference sequence). CDR3 DNA sequence: TGTGCCACCAGCAGAGACTCGATGGGAAGCAATGAGCAGTTCTTC. Translating it yields CATSRDSMGSNEQFF.

At least ten counts were recorded for this clonotype. The chain carries TRBV7-6 and TRBJ2-1; possible D gene TRBD2, 5 bases. V lost 1 base, J lost 7 bases, and 8 bases lay in between. The CDR3 consists of 13 residues. The germline V gene encodes CDR1 SGHVS and CDR2 FNYEAQ. The CDR3: CASSLGPGNEQFF. CDR3 DNA: TGTGCCAGCAGCTTAGGGCCGGGGAATGAGCAGTTCTTC. The variable domain in full, with the rest retrieved from reference TRBV7-6 and TRBJ2-1, is GAGVSQSPRYKVTKRGQDVALRCDPISGHVSLYWYRQALGQGPEFLTYFNYEAQQDKSGLPNDRFSAERPEGSISTLTIQRTEQRDSAMYRCASSLGPGNEQFFGPGTRLTVL.

The chain employs TRBV6-2 or TRBV6-3 and TRBJ2-7, with D tentatively TRBD2 (5 bases). This CDR3 spans 16 amino acids. Germline V CDR1 and CDR2: MNHEY, SVGEGT. V was pared by 3 bases and J by 3 bases, with 18 bases between. The CDR3 loop is CASSYFGSGRDYEQYF. CDR3 DNA: TGTGCCAGCAGTTATTTTGGGAGCGGCCGAGACTACGAGCAGTACTTC.

The CDR3 nucleotides are TGTGCCAGCAGCTTGTGGAACGCAGTCCAAGAGACCCAGTACTTC. This gives the protein CASSLWNAVQETQYF. The chain has TRBV5-4 and TRBJ2-5, with unresolved D. CDR1 is SGHNT, CDR2 YYREEE, per germline (reference sequence). The CDR3 spans 15 residues. With 1 base removed from V and 1 base from J, the gap between germline ends came to 11 bases.

This clonotype turned up a few times. V and J are TRBV18 and TRBJ2-6, with 9 bases lining up with TRBD1. CDR1 KGHSH and CDR2 LQKENI come from the germline V gene. Trimming took 0 bases from V and 2 from J; bases not matched to a gene: 2. The CDR3 length is 17 residues. The CDR3 here is CASSPPGQGTGANVLTF. The CDR3 coding sequence is TGTGCCAGCTCACCACCGGGACAGGGTACTGGGGCCAACGTCCTGACTTTC.

This clonotype was recorded a few times. This rearrangement joins TRBV24-1 to TRBJ2-3, with 7 bases aligning to TRBD1. This CDR3 spans 16 amino acids. V gave up 4 bases and J gave up 2 bases; unmatched junction bases: 8. Germline lookup yields CDR1 KGHDR and CDR2 SFDVKD. This CDR3 is CATSEGTRGFTDTQYF. Written as DNA, the CDR3 is TGTGCCACCAGTGAAGGGACCAGGGGGTTCACAGATACGCAGTATTTT.

The V call is TRBV2, the J call TRBJ2-1; D remains ambiguous. Germline CDR1 and CDR2: SNHLY and FYNNEI. Trimming left V 6 bases short and J 3 bases short, with 6 bases between. The CDR3 runs 12 residues. This CDR3 is CASRRRYNEQFF. The CDR3 DNA sequence: TGTGCCAGCAGGAGGCGCTACAATGAGCAGTTCTTC.

Points on this clonotype: This could be a read error, since a much larger clone is one nucleotide away. This chain links TRBV7-8 with TRBJ1-1, with 9 bases matching TRBD1. The CDR3 is 16 amino acids. Germline CDR1 and CDR2: SGHVS and FQNEAQ. The CDR3, as DNA: TGTGCCAGCAGCTTAGTACCGCCGACAGGGGGGTCTGAAGCTTGCTTT. Its protein product is CASSLVPPTGGSEACF. The full variable domain, its missing parts supplied by reference TRBV7-8 and TRBJ1-1, is GAGVSQSPRYKVAKRGQDVALRCDPISGHVSLFWYQQALGQGPEFLTYFQNEAQLDKSGLPSDRFFAERPEGSVSTLKIQRTQQEDSAVYLCASSLVPPTGGSEACFGQGTRLTVV.

The V gene is TRBV7-2, the J gene TRBJ2-3; D ambiguous. This CDR3 comprises 14 residues. V was shortened by 2 bases and J by 1 base, with 7 bases between the two germline ends. From germline, CDR1 is SGHTA and CDR2 FQGNSA. The CDR3 DNA sequence: TGTGCCAGCAGCTTACTCTCAGGCACAGATACGCAGTATTTT. Translation: CASSLLSGTDTQYF.

This sequence joins TRBV28 and TRBJ1-1; D is perhaps TRBD1 (6 bases). The V and J ends lost 5 bases and 8 bases respectively, with 12 bases between them. The length of the CDR3 is 12 residues. CDR1 is MDHEN, CDR2 SYDVKM, per germline. Here the CDR3 DNA reads TGTGCCAGCAGTCCGGACAGCCAAGAAGCTTTCTTT. It encodes CASSPDSQEAFF.

The V gene is TRBV20-1, the J gene TRBJ1-6; D is perhaps TRBD1 (5 bases). V shed 5 bases and J shed 2 bases, with 16 bases lying between them. Germline lookup yields CDR1 DFQATT and CDR2 SNEGSKA (reference sequence). The CDR3 is made up of 16 amino acids. The CDR3 reads CSASPGHGAYNSPLHF. The CDR3, as DNA: TGCAGTGCTTCCCCAGGGCACGGGGCCTATAATTCACCCCTCCACTTT.

The rearrangement joins TRBV20-1 to TRBJ2-5; 8 bases are shared with TRBD1. The germline V gene has CDR1 DFQATT and CDR2 SNEGSKA (reference sequence). J gave up 5 bases and V 3 bases, and 11 bases lay outside the gene matches. The CDR3 totals 15 residues. The CDR3 loop reads CSASSPDREEETQYF. The CDR3 coding sequence is TGCAGTGCTAGTAGTCCGGACAGGGAGGAGGAGACCCAGTACTTC.

This CDR3 is CASSRSNQGNEQFF. The CDR3 region has the DNA TGCGCCAGCAGCCGGTCGAATCAGGGCAATGAGCAGTTCTTC. This chain connects TRBV4-3 to TRBJ2-1; D might be TRBD1 (5 bases). The V end was cut by 4 bases, the J end by 6 bases, with 13 bases between. Germline V gene sequence: CDR1 LGHNA, CDR2 YSLEER. The CDR3 loop spans 14 amino acids.

V and J are TRBV4-1 and TRBJ2-3, with 8 positions matching TRBD1. Germline-derived CDR1 and CDR2 are MGHRA and YSYEKL. The CDR3 covers 15 residues. V lost 3 bases to trimming and J lost 1 base; unmatched junction nucleotides: 3. CDR3 DNA: TGCGCCAGCAGCCACAGACAGGGGCGCACAGATACGCAGTATTTT. Its translation is CASSHRQGRTDTQYF.

This clonotype was detected many times. The rearrangement joins TRBV6-1 to TRBJ2-3, with D perhaps TRBD1 (5 bases). Germline-derived CDR1 and CDR2 are MNHNS and SASEGT. Trimming left V 7 bases short and J 4 bases short, with 12 bases between. CDR3 length: 13 amino acids. The CDR3 nucleotides read TGTGCCAGCATACGATCAGGGTCAGATACGCAGTATTTT. Translation gives CASIRSGSDTQYF.

V and J are TRBV7-2 and TRBJ2-7; no clear D. In germline, CDR1 is SGHTA, CDR2 FQGNSA. V was trimmed by 3 bases and J by 1 base, leaving 10 bases between them. This CDR3 region has 14 residues. The CDR3 coding sequence is TGTGCCAGCAGCTTTGCGGTCTCATCCTACGAGCAGTACTTC. Protein sequence: CASSFAVSSYEQYF.

This rearrangement joins TRBV7-9 to TRBJ1-5; D ambiguous. Germline-derived CDR1 and CDR2 are SEHNR and FQNEAQ (reference sequence). The CDR3 covers 15 residues. Trimming shortened V by 2 bases and J by 5 bases, and 13 bases separated the two germline ends. CDR3 bases: TGTGCCAGCAGCTTAATGGTCAGTTTAGATCAGCCCCAGCATTTT. It codes for CASSLMVSLDQPQHF.

J is TRBJ2-3 and V is TRBV7-2; D is unresolved. The CDR3 is 12 residues long. Germline V lookup: CDR1 SGHTA, CDR2 FQGNSA. The V gene lost 5 bases and the J gene lost 8 bases, with 11 bases spanning the gap. CDR3 residues: CASSADSFTQYF. DNA for the CDR3: TGTGCCAGCAGCGCCGACTCGTTTACGCAGTATTTT.

The chain links TRBV20-1 to TRBJ2-1; possibly TRBD1 for D (5 bases). The V end lost 5 bases, the J end lost 2 bases, and 16 bases lay between the germline ends. The V gene's germline CDR1 is DFQATT and CDR2 SNEGSKA (reference sequence). The CDR3 is 15 amino acids. The CDR3: CSARDRRGTYNEQFF. The CDR3 region has the DNA TGCAGTGCTCGCGACCGAAGGGGTACCTACAATGAGCAGTTCTTC.

This clonotype was seen more than once but under ten times. The chain uses TRBV10-3 and TRBJ2-3; the D gene is possibly TRBD1 (5 bases). Per germline, CDR1 ENHRY and CDR2 SYGVKD. V was pared by 3 bases and J by 5 bases, with 9 bases between. This CDR3 region has 13 residues. CDR3 DNA: TGTGCCATCAGTGACAGGGTGATAGATACGCAGTATTTT. This codes for CAISDRVIDTQYF.

The table lists this clonotype with a few counts. J is TRBJ2-3 and V is TRBV7-2; D remains ambiguous. V lost 2 bases, J lost 4 bases, and 10 bases lay in between. The CDR3 is 14 residues long. Germline assignment: CDR1 SGHTA and CDR2 FQGNSA. CDR3 residues: CASSLTMGPDTQYF. CDR3 DNA: TGTGCCAGCAGCTTAACTATGGGTCCAGATACGCAGTATTTT.

The chain combines TRBV20-1 with TRBJ1-1; maybe TRBD1 (6 bases). This CDR3 region has 13 residues. Germline V gene lookup returns CDR1 DFQATT and CDR2 SNEGSKA (reference sequence). V gave up 5 bases and J gave up 7 bases, with 17 bases separating them. The CDR3 sequence is CSALGDTQNEAFF. As DNA, the CDR3 is TGCAGTGCTCTCGGGGACACGCAAAATGAAGCTTTCTTT.

This clonotype appeared a few times. The chain has TRBV6-1 and TRBJ2-7, with TRBD1 matching 8 bases. Germline CDR1 and CDR2: MNHNS and SASEGT. V trimming: 8 bases; J trimming: 5 bases; junction bases outside the gene matches: 8. The CDR3 is 13 amino acids. The DNA for the CDR3 is TGTGCCAGCGAATCAGGGGGCTATAACGAGCAGTACTTC. The encoded protein is CASESGGYNEQYF.

This clonotype has more than one count but fewer than ten. The genes are TRBV6-1 and TRBJ1-4; 7 bases are shared with TRBD1. Germline V gene sequence: CDR1 MNHNS, CDR2 SASEGT. The junction had 11 bases not matched to a gene; V was cut back by 8 bases and J by 5 bases. The CDR3 spans 15 residues. The CDR3 DNA reads as TGTGCCAGCGACGGGGGGGACAGCGGGAATGAAAAACTGTTTTTT. It codes for CASDGGDSGNEKLFF.

This sequence joins TRBV7-9 and TRBJ2-1, with D possibly TRBD2 on 5 matching bases. Germline V CDR1 and CDR2: SEHNR, FQNEAQ (reference sequence). The CDR3 consists of 15 residues. The ends were cut back, 6 bases at V and 0 bases at J, with 12 bases in the middle. This CDR3 reads CASRAMGSSYNEQFF. CDR3 nucleotide sequence: TGTGCCAGCAGGGCTATGGGGAGCTCCTACAATGAGCAGTTCTTC.